The 8 T cell receptor beta chains below all came from one sample that was sequenced in a study of blood T cell repertoires in COVID-19 (dated by TCRdb to the early 2020s). The library was generated by the immunoSEQ multiplex PCR assay. The immuneACCESS repertoire file appears here via TCRdb, limited to in-frame rearrangements. These files lack a portion of the clones; in checked studies, under half of the deficit traces to unresolved V genes, and the cause of the others is not known. In all, the sample holds some 240,000 clones, and approximately 86% of those were seen once. Just over 7% of the sample belongs to the ten largest clones. Sequencing was performed on peripheral blood. The receptor source for this set is a man aged 55 to 70 who had recovered from COVID-19.

The chain recombines TRBV6-4 with TRBJ2-5, with 7 bases that match TRBD2. The CDR3 totals 13 residues. Trimming cost V 2 bases and J 4 bases; bases outside gene matches: 1. Germline assignment: CDR1 MRHNA and CDR2 SNTAGT. The DNA of the CDR3 is TGTGCCAGCAGTGACGGGGGGGTAGAGACCCAGTACTTC. Translated: CASSDGGVETQYF.

The CDR3 nucleotides are TGCGCCAGCAGTGGTAGGGGGCGGACTATCGACGAGCAGTACGTC. Residues: CASSGRGRTIDEQYV. The chain employs TRBV10-2 and TRBJ2-7; D might be TRBD1 (7 bases). The CDR3 extends over 15 amino acids. Germline CDR1 reads WSHSY; CDR2 reads SAAADI. V lost 4 bases and J lost 5, with 18 bases in between.

This clone was detected only once. The genes are TRBV6-1 and TRBJ2-5; TRBD1 matches at 9 bases. From germline, CDR1 is MNHNS and CDR2 SASEGT. The CDR3 loop spans 17 amino acids. The junction had 15 bases not matched to a gene; V was cut back by 3 bases and J by 7 bases. The CDR3 region has the DNA TGTGCCAGCAGTGAGTTATACGGGACAGGGACGGAGTGGACCCAGTACTTC. This encodes CASSELYGTGTEWTQYF.

The rearrangement uses TRBV2 and TRBJ1-1; a weak D match, TRBD1 (5 bases). Germline V gives CDR1 SNHLY, CDR2 FYNNEI. Trimming stripped 5 bases from V and 0 bases from J, with 10 bases between. The CDR3 runs to 14 residues. CDR3 amino acids: CASSRRQMNTEAFF. In DNA, the CDR3 is TGTGCCAGCAGTCGGCGACAGATGAACACTGAAGCTTTCTTT.

Remarks on this clone: One end of the junction is discordant with germline, which a read error may explain. The gene calls are TRBV5-1 and TRBJ1-6; unclear D gene. CDR1 is SGHRS, CDR2 YFSETQ, per germline. This CDR3 is 13 amino acids long. As DNA, the CDR3 is TGCGCCAGCAGCTTATCCTATGATTCACCCCTCCACTTT. Its protein is CASSLSYDSPLHF. The full variable domain, completed using reference TRBV5-1 and TRBJ1-6, is KAGVTQTPRYLIKTRGQQVTLSCSPISGHRSVSWYQQTPGQGLQFLFEYFSETQRNKGNFPGRFSGRQFSNSRSEMNVSTLELGDSALYLCASSLSYDSPLHFGNGTRLTVT.

The chain couples TRBV15 to TRBJ2-2; perhaps TRBD1 as D (5 bases). This CDR3 region has 14 residues. V was pared by 1 base and J by 5 bases, with 8 bases between. Germline assignment: CDR1 LNHNV and CDR2 YYDKDF (reference sequence). Here the CDR3 reads CATSRAQGTGELFF. CDR3 coding DNA: TGTGCCACCAGCAGAGCTCAGGGTACCGGGGAGCTGTTTTTT.

This chain joins TRBV5-1 and TRBJ1-1; D unresolved. Per germline, CDR1 SGHRS and CDR2 YFSETQ. This CDR3 region has 14 residues. Trimming left V 6 bases short and J 2 bases short, with 14 bases between. The CDR3 DNA sequence: TGCGCCAGCACCCCTGACTACCCCAACACTGAAGCTTTCTTT. Residues: CASTPDYPNTEAFF.

The V gene is TRBV6-5, the J gene TRBJ1-5; no firm D call. The CDR3 loop spans 14 amino acids. Trimming stripped 4 bases from V and 2 bases from J, with 9 bases between. Germline assignment: CDR1 MNHEY and CDR2 SVGAGI. CDR3 protein: CASSSGLRNQPQHF. The CDR3 DNA follows: TGTGCCAGCAGTTCTGGCTTGCGCAATCAGCCCCAGCATTTT.